The 21 T cell receptor beta chains given below trace back to one sample, sequenced in a study of monozygotic twins with inflammatory bowel disease. Each CDR3 protein gets one entry in TCRdb, which reprocessed the 5' RACE reads and gives no DNA. The sample table includes 110,000 to 150,000 distinct CDR3 sequences. The sample taken for sequencing was blood. The receptor set was obtained from a human donor with ulcerative colitis or Crohn's disease, or a healthy co-twin of an affected twin (not recorded which).

The chain joins TRBV5-5 to TRBJ2-7; the D call from TCRdb, TRBD2, cannot be confirmed without DNA. CDR3 length: 14 residues. In germline, CDR1 is SGHKS, CDR2 YYEKEE (reference sequence). The CDR3 is CASSWPRESYEQYF.

The CDR3 loop reads CASSARPYSGNTIYF. The gene calls are TRBV5-4 and TRBJ1-3. This CDR3 region has 15 residues. Germline-derived CDR1 and CDR2 are SGHNT and YYREEE (reference sequence).

CDR3 in amino acids: CSATVRTGKNTDTQYF. V gene TRBV20-1 combines with J gene TRBJ2-3; TCRdb's D call, TRBD1, is unchecked because there is no DNA. This CDR3 contains 16 residues. Germline V gene data show CDR1 as DFQATT and CDR2 as SNEGSKA (reference sequence).

The chain is built from TRBV5-1 and TRBJ2-1; TCRdb's assignment of TRBD1 cannot be checked, as there is no DNA. Per the germline V gene, CDR1 is SGHRS and CDR2 is YFSETQ. The CDR3 runs 14 residues. The CDR3 loop is CASSVGTGGNKQFF.

This chain links TRBV2 with TRBJ1-2; the TCRdb call, TRBD1, lacks DNA for checking. Germline CDR1 SNHLY, CDR2 FYNNEI. The CDR3 extends over 12 amino acids. The CDR3: CASQGGNYGYTF.

V and J are TRBV27 and TRBJ1-1; without DNA, the TCRdb call of TRBD1 cannot be checked. The CDR3 totals 13 residues. Per germline, CDR1 MNHEY and CDR2 SMNVEV (reference sequence). The CDR3 sequence is CASSPSQQGRAFF.

The chain is built from TRBV7-3 and TRBJ2-2. From germline, CDR1 is SGHTA and CDR2 FQGTGA. The CDR3 is 15 residues long. CDR3 amino acids: CASSSLRANTGELFF.

The CDR3 is CASRVGDRRSSYEQYF. The J gene is TRBJ2-7, the V gene TRBV5-1; TCRdb calls TRBD1, which cannot be checked without DNA. The CDR3 totals 16 residues. Germline lookup yields CDR1 SGHRS and CDR2 YFSETQ.

Here the CDR3 reads CASSFLTGSQPQHF. V and J are TRBV12-3 or TRBV12-4 and TRBJ1-5; absent DNA, TCRdb's TRBD1 call cannot be checked. This CDR3 spans 14 amino acids.

The chain has TRBV6-4 and TRBJ2-3. In germline, CDR1 is MRHNA, CDR2 SNTAGT. The CDR3 spans 15 residues. The CDR3 region is CASSDSSGRTDTQYF.

The chain combines TRBV28 with TRBJ1-5. CDR3 length: 14 residues. CDR1 and CDR2 from the germline V gene are MDHEN and SYDVKM. CDR3 protein: CASWGGGSNQPQHF.

The genes are TRBV27 and TRBJ2-7; TCRdb gives TRBD1 as the D gene, but with no DNA this cannot be confirmed. CDR1 and CDR2 from the germline V gene are MNHEY and SMNVEV (reference sequence). This CDR3 contains 12 residues. CDR3 region: CASSPSGVEQYF.

The chain couples TRBV7-9 to TRBJ2-5; the D call from TCRdb, TRBD1, cannot be confirmed without DNA. This CDR3 region has 13 residues. Germline V CDR1 and CDR2: SEHNR, FQNEAQ (reference sequence). The CDR3 loop is CASSLTGAETQYF. Based on the CDR3 plus reference TRBV7-9 and TRBJ2-5, the full variable domain is DTGVSQNPRHKITKRGQNVTFRCDPISEHNRLYWYRQTLGQGPEFLTYFQNEAQLEKSRLLSDRFSAERPKGSFSTLEIQRTEQGDSAMYLCASSLTGAETQYFGPGTRLLVL.

The J gene is TRBJ1-1, the V gene TRBV12-3 or TRBV12-4. The CDR3 is 13 amino acids. The chain's CDR3 is CASTSEVDTEAFF.

The rearrangement links TRBV11-2 to TRBJ2-5; TCRdb reports TRBD1, a call that lacks DNA to check it against. This CDR3 is 15 amino acids long. The germline CDR1 and CDR2 sequences are SGHAT and FQNNGV. The chain's CDR3 is CASSRVGAIGETQYF.

The chain is built from TRBV5-1 and TRBJ1-1. This CDR3 comprises 15 residues. CDR1 is SGHRS, CDR2 YFSETQ, per germline. The CDR3 here is CASSLGDRQSTEAFF.

The chain recombines TRBV4-2 with TRBJ2-7. The length of the CDR3 is 13 residues. Germline loops: CDR1 LGHNA, CDR2 YNFKEQ. The CDR3 reads CASSRERAGEQYF.

The V gene is TRBV10-3, the J gene TRBJ2-7; the D call of TRBD1 rests on TCRdb alone, since no DNA is present to check it. The germline CDR1 and CDR2 sequences are ENHRY and SYGVKD. The CDR3 runs to 14 residues. CDR3 loop: CAISDGTVAYEQYF.

The chain combines TRBV28 with TRBJ2-6. The CDR3 sequence is 14 residues long. Germline CDR1 and CDR2: MDHEN and SYDVKM. CDR3 residues: CASSLISGANVLTF.

The chain links TRBV27 to TRBJ2-2; lacking DNA, the TRBD1 call made by TCRdb goes unchecked. There are 14 residues in the CDR3. The germline V gene encodes CDR1 MNHEY and CDR2 SMNVEV (reference sequence). CDR3 residues: CASSFQGVTGELFF.

This chain links TRBV19 with TRBJ2-2; TCRdb's D call of TRBD1 is untestable without DNA. There are 14 residues in the CDR3. In germline, CDR1 is LNHDA, CDR2 SQIVND (reference sequence). The CDR3: CASKPGVVGGELFF.